Following are 30 T cell receptor beta chains from one sample sequenced in a study of blood T cell repertoires in COVID-19. Sequencing used immunoSEQ multiplex PCR; TCRdb keeps in-frame clones, though not all of them. Of roughly 75,000 clones listed, 65% to 90% are singletons. The sample comprised peripheral blood. The receptor source for this set is a man between 50 and 59 years old with COVID-19, enrolled during active disease.

This chain joins TRBV4-1 and TRBJ2-7; 13 bases agree with TRBD2. This CDR3 contains 18 residues. CDR1 is MGHRA, CDR2 YSYEKL, per germline. The ends lost 3 bases at V and 4 bases at J; junction bases unmatched: 12. As DNA, the CDR3 is TGCGCCAGCAGCCACCCCGGACTAGCGGGAGTCCCCACGTACGAGCAGTACTTC. As protein: CASSHPGLAGVPTYEQYF.

The V and J genes are TRBV19 and TRBJ2-5, with a tentative D call TRBD1 (6 bases). The CDR3 spans 15 residues. The germline gives CDR1 LNHDA, CDR2 SQIVND (reference sequence). V lost 3 bases to trimming and J lost 1 base, with 12 bases between them. The CDR3 spells CASSMGAPPQETQYF. The CDR3 coding sequence is TGTGCCAGTAGTATGGGGGCACCCCCCCAAGAGACCCAGTACTTC. The complete variable domain, with remaining parts taken from reference TRBV19 and TRBJ2-5, reads DGGITQSPKYLFRKEGQNVTLSCEQNLNHDAMYWYRQDPGQGLRLIYYSQIVNDFQKGDIAEGYSVSREKKESFPLTVTSAQKNPTAFYLCASSMGAPPQETQYFGPGTRLLVL.

As for this clone: At one end the junction does not follow the germline gene, possibly because of a read error. The chain combines TRBV7-7 with TRBJ2-3; maybe TRBD2 (5 bases). The CDR3 contains 13 residues. Per germline, CDR1 SSHAT and CDR2 FNYEAQ (reference sequence). As DNA, the CDR3 is TGTGCTAGCAGCCGTGCGGGTACAGATACGCAGTATTTT. Its protein product is CASSRAGTDTQYF.

V is TRBV4-2 and J is TRBJ2-5; a weak D match, TRBD2 (6 bases). V was shortened by 0 bases and J by 1 base, with 9 bases between the two germline ends. Germline CDR1 and CDR2: LGHNA and YNFKEQ. The CDR3 is 15 residues long. The CDR3 reads CASSQDGTFQETQYF. The CDR3 DNA is TGTGCCAGCAGCCAAGACGGGACTTTCCAAGAGACCCAGTACTTC.

The chain employs TRBV18 and TRBJ2-7; 11 nucleotides line up with TRBD2. The length of the CDR3 is 15 residues. V was clipped by 4 bases and J by 4 bases; unmatched bases: 6. Germline CDR1 is KGHSH and CDR2 is LQKENI. The CDR3 DNA is TGTGCCAGCTCACGGGGGGGGACTAGCGGTTACGAGCAGTACTTC. Amino acids: CASSRGGTSGYEQYF.

This chain links TRBV6-1 with TRBJ2-5, with D perhaps matching TRBD1 (6 bases). The V and J ends lost 0 bases and 2 bases respectively, with 10 bases between them. Germline CDR1 and CDR2: MNHNS and SASEGT. This CDR3 spans 15 amino acids. CDR3 in DNA: TGTGCCAGCAGTGAAGCGCGCAGGGGACAAGAGACCCAGTACTTC. Translated: CASSEARRGQETQYF.

The gene calls are TRBV11-3 and TRBJ2-1; D unresolved. Germline-derived CDR1 and CDR2 are SGHNT and YENEEA. V was clipped by 0 bases and J by 3 bases, with 3 bases between them. The CDR3 sequence is 13 residues long. CDR3 DNA: TGTGCCAGCAGCTTAGACGGCTACAATGAGCAGTTCTTC. Its protein product is CASSLDGYNEQFF.

The J gene is TRBJ2-3, the V gene TRBV6-2 or TRBV6-3; 12 positions agree with TRBD2. This CDR3 comprises 18 residues. The germline CDR1 and CDR2 sequences are MNHEY and SVGEGT. J lost 3 bases, V lost 4 bases, and 11 bases had no gene match. CDR3 sequence reads: CASSLWLAGGPGTDTQYF. The CDR3 region has the DNA TGTGCCAGCAGTTTGTGGCTAGCGGGAGGGCCGGGGACAGATACGCAGTATTTT.

V and J are TRBV5-1 and TRBJ2-7; D might be TRBD2 (5 bases). V lost 0 bases and J lost 5, with 12 bases in between. From germline, CDR1 is SGHRS and CDR2 YFSETQ. The CDR3 has 14 amino acids. The CDR3 loop is CASSLGGERHEQYF. The DNA of the CDR3 is TGCGCCAGCAGCTTGGGTGGGGAGAGACACGAGCAGTACTTC.

This chain links TRBV5-4 with TRBJ2-2; D uncertain. Trimming removed 4 bases from V and 5 bases from J, with 6 bases in between. From germline, CDR1 is SGHNT and CDR2 YYREEE (reference sequence). The CDR3 contains 12 residues. CDR3 in amino acids: CASSMATGELFF. The DNA for the CDR3 is TGTGCCAGCAGCATGGCGACCGGGGAGCTGTTTTTT.

CDR3 in DNA: TGTGCCAGCAGCGTAGGCCAGGGAGGTTCACCCCTCCACTTT. Protein product: CASSVGQGGSPLHF. The chain has TRBV9 and TRBJ1-6; D might be TRBD1 (5 bases). V gave up 0 bases and J gave up 9 bases, with 10 bases separating them. Germline V CDR1 and CDR2: SGDLS, YYNGEE. The CDR3 has 14 amino acids.

The chain couples TRBV7-9 to TRBJ2-3, with a possible D match to TRBD1 (7 bases). The germline V gene encodes CDR1 SEHNR and CDR2 FQNEAQ (reference sequence). Trimming left V 4 bases short and J 3 bases short, with 20 bases between. The CDR3 loop spans 17 amino acids. Here the CDR3 reads CASSSRRGRIPTDTQYF. The CDR3 bases are TGTGCCAGCAGCTCCCGGAGGGGGCGAATCCCGACAGATACGCAGTATTTT.

The V call is TRBV7-9, the J call TRBJ2-7; 7 bases are shared with TRBD2. J lost 5 bases, V lost 3 bases, and 7 bases had no gene match. Germline CDR1 reads SEHNR; CDR2 reads FQNEAQ (reference sequence). This CDR3 has 14 amino acids. The CDR3 region has the DNA TGTGCCAGCAGCTTGGGAGGGCCTGTCCACGAGCAGTACTTC. Translated, it gives CASSLGGPVHEQYF.

The gene calls are TRBV29-1 and TRBJ2-3; D ambiguous. Germline CDR1 and CDR2: SQVTM and ANQGSEA. This CDR3 contains 11 residues. As DNA, the CDR3 is TGCACCTATAGTATTAGAGATACGCAGTATTTT. This codes for CTYSIRDTQYF.

This clone was recorded a few times. The V and J genes are TRBV7-9 and TRBJ2-3; 8 positions agree with TRBD1. V was pared by 0 bases and J by 5 bases, with 10 bases of the junction left unmatched. This CDR3 region has 17 residues. Germline V gene sequence: CDR1 SEHNR, CDR2 FQNEAQ (reference sequence). The CDR3 here is CASSLARAGGRRDTQYF. In nucleotides, the CDR3 is TGTGCCAGCAGCTTAGCAAGGGCAGGGGGCAGGAGAGATACGCAGTATTTT.

The rearrangement links TRBV10-1 to TRBJ2-1; D possibly corresponds to TRBD1 (5 bases). Germline V CDR1 and CDR2: WNHNN, SYGVQD (reference sequence). The CDR3 is made up of 14 amino acids. V was pared by 4 bases and J by 9 bases, with 16 bases between. The CDR3 here is CASSGSGQGGEQFF. The CDR3, as DNA: TGCGCCAGCAGTGGGTCTGGGCAGGGTGGTGAGCAGTTCTTC.

The J gene is TRBJ1-2, the V gene TRBV30, with 8 nucleotides matching TRBD1. The CDR3 consists of 12 residues. From germline, CDR1 is GTSNPN and CDR2 SVGIG (reference sequence). V shed 5 bases, J shed 10 bases, and the junction held 9 bases outside the gene matches. CDR3 DNA sequence: TGTGCCTGGGATTTCGGGACAGGTGACTACACCTTC. Residues: CAWDFGTGDYTF.

This rearrangement joins TRBV2 to TRBJ1-5; D gene ambiguous. The CDR3 consists of 14 residues. Trimming cost V 5 bases and J 7 bases, with 15 bases left between them. Germline values: CDR1 SNHLY, CDR2 FYNNEI. CDR3 nucleotide sequence: TGTGCCAGCAGTTCCGGCCAGGCAAAGCAGCCCCAGCATTTT. Its translation: CASSSGQAKQPQHF.

This chain connects TRBV4-1 to TRBJ1-3; D possibly corresponds to TRBD1 (6 bases). This CDR3 is 15 amino acids long. V was clipped by 1 base and J by 4 bases, with 11 bases between them. Germline V gene data show CDR1 as MGHRA and CDR2 as YSYEKL. Written as DNA, the CDR3 is TGCGCCAGCAGCCAAGTCTGGGACACGGGAAACACCATATATTTT. Translating it yields CASSQVWDTGNTIYF.

V usage is TRBV5-1 and J usage is TRBJ2-6; D remains unclear. In germline, CDR1 is SGHRS, CDR2 YFSETQ. V lost 4 bases to trimming and J lost 0 bases, with 8 bases between them. The CDR3 covers 15 residues. CDR3 nucleotides: TGCGCCAGCAGCCCCGTTAACTCTGGGGCCAACGTCCTGACTTTC. Translated: CASSPVNSGANVLTF.

V usage is TRBV30 and J usage is TRBJ1-5; D call uncertain. Germline assignment: CDR1 GTSNPN and CDR2 SVGIG (reference sequence). The CDR3 totals 16 residues. The V and J ends lost 2 bases and 9 bases respectively, with 23 bases between them. CDR3 sequence: CAWSPPPRGGPRPQHF. CDR3 bases: TGTGCCTGGAGTCCCCCTCCGAGAGGAGGCCCGCGGCCCCAGCATTTT. Looking up the rest from reference TRBV30 and TRBJ1-5 gives the full variable domain: SQTIHQWPATLVQPVGSPLSLECTVEGTSNPNLYWYRQAAGRGLQLLFYSVGIGQISSEVPQNLSASRPQDRQFILSSKKLLLSDSGFYLCAWSPPPRGGPRPQHFGDGTRLSIL.

Of note for this clone: One junction end does not reproduce the germline sequence, and a read error may be involved. The chain employs TRBV5-6 and TRBJ1-1; TRBD1 matches 10 bases. The CDR3 totals 14 residues. Germline loops: CDR1 SGHDT, CDR2 YYEEEE. Here the CDR3 reads CASSPRDRGSLDLF. The CDR3 coding sequence is TGTGCCAGCAGCCCCAGGGACAGGGGTTCATTGGATCTCTTT.

The chain combines TRBV25-1 with TRBJ1-6; D is unclear. The V gene lost 1 base and the J gene lost 8 bases, with 3 bases spanning the gap. The CDR3 has 12 residues. In germline, CDR1 is MGHDK, CDR2 SYGVNS. The CDR3, as DNA: TGTGCCAGCAGTGAATCCTATTCACCCCTCCACTTT. Amino acid sequence: CASSESYSPLHF.

This clone appeared a few times. The chain combines TRBV7-9 with TRBJ1-4; 8 bases are shared with TRBD1. Germline V lookup: CDR1 SEHNR, CDR2 FQNEAQ (reference sequence). The trim removed 5 bases at V and 1 base at J, leaving 3 bases unmatched. The CDR3 length is 15 residues. CDR3 protein: CASSTQGGTNEKLFF. In DNA form, the CDR3 reads TGTGCCAGCAGCACACAGGGGGGAACTAATGAAAAACTGTTTTTT.

This chain connects TRBV19 to TRBJ2-4; D remains ambiguous. CDR1 and CDR2 from the germline V gene are LNHDA and SQIVND (reference sequence). This CDR3 has 15 residues. V dropped 5 bases and J dropped 0 bases, with 11 bases sitting between them. CDR3 region: CASSQATLAKNIQYF. The CDR3 region has the DNA TGTGCCAGTAGTCAGGCAACACTAGCCAAAAACATTCAGTACTTC.

The chain combines TRBV7-8 with TRBJ1-1; 7 bases fit TRBD1. V lost 0 bases and J lost 0; bases outside the gene matches: 10. CDR3 length: 18 residues. CDR1 SGHVS and CDR2 FQNEAQ come from the germline V gene. CDR3 sequence: CASSLAKDRPLMNTEAFF. Written as DNA, the CDR3 is TGTGCCAGCAGCTTAGCTAAGGACAGGCCTCTCATGAACACTGAAGCTTTCTTT. The full variable domain, rest sourced from reference TRBV7-8 and TRBJ1-1, is GAGVSQSPRYKVAKRGQDVALRCDPISGHVSLFWYQQALGQGPEFLTYFQNEAQLDKSGLPSDRFFAERPEGSVSTLKIQRTQQEDSAVYLCASSLAKDRPLMNTEAFFGQGTRLTVV.

The chain combines TRBV5-1 with TRBJ2-5; weak D call: TRBD1 (5 bases). Germline V gene data show CDR1 as SGHRS and CDR2 as YFSETQ. The CDR3 loop spans 13 amino acids. V lost 2 bases and J lost 5, with 10 bases in between. The CDR3 region is CASSLSYRETQYF. Written as DNA, the CDR3 is TGCGCCAGCAGCTTATCGTACAGGGAGACCCAGTACTTC.

V is TRBV25-1 and J is TRBJ2-1; 7 nucleotides line up with TRBD2. The CDR3 length is 14 residues. V lost 4 bases, J lost 0 bases, and 0 bases stayed unmatched. CDR1 MGHDK and CDR2 SYGVNS come from the germline V gene. CDR3 sequence (DNA): TGTGCCAGCAGTGGGGAGGGCTCCTACAATGAGCAGTTCTTC. Protein sequence: CASSGEGSYNEQFF.

Only a few counts were recorded for this clone. V and J are TRBV6-5 and TRBJ2-5; 7 bases agree with TRBD1. V dropped 3 bases and J dropped 4; count of bases not matched to a gene: 8. This CDR3 comprises 15 residues. Germline V lookup: CDR1 MNHEY, CDR2 SVGAGI. CDR3 loop: CASSYIGQVGETQYF. The CDR3 DNA reads TGTGCCAGCAGTTATATCGGACAGGTGGGAGAGACCCAGTACTTC.

This chain uses TRBV18 with TRBJ1-1; D not certain. The CDR3 length is 16 residues. CDR1 and CDR2 (germline): KGHSH, LQKENI. Trimming removed 7 bases at V and 0 bases at J, with 18 bases between. The CDR3 is CASYHGSLPMNTEAFF. The CDR3 bases are TGTGCCAGCTATCACGGGTCACTACCCATGAACACTGAAGCTTTCTTT.